This entry concerns a single TCR beta chain. No antigen is known for it. Isolation yielded PBMCs, at least 7 million per sample, in every case. Sample-barcoded 5' priming and a J-beta primer mix drove a second PCR of about 6 to 11 cycles. From the 5' RACE reads, TCRdb called clonotypes with MiXCR, one entry per CDR3 protein. The sample carries 1.5 million to 2 million distinct CDR3 sequences, roughly 30% recorded once. This sample was included in a study of blood T cells in healthy people across ages. Broader study findings: Higher naive T cell percentage went strongly together with higher TCR beta diversity.

Trimming removed 3 bases from V and 2 bases from J, with 14 bases in between. Germline values: CDR1 SEHNR, CDR2 FQNEAQ (reference sequence). This CDR3 comprises 16 residues. The receptor's source is a woman younger than 45 in good health. The chain employs TRBV7-9 and TRBJ2-1; D not certain. What was sequenced was blood. The CDR3 DNA follows: TGTGCCAGCAGCTTGGCCGAAGGGTCACCCTACAATGAGCAGTTCTTC. This codes for CASSLAEGSPYNEQFF.